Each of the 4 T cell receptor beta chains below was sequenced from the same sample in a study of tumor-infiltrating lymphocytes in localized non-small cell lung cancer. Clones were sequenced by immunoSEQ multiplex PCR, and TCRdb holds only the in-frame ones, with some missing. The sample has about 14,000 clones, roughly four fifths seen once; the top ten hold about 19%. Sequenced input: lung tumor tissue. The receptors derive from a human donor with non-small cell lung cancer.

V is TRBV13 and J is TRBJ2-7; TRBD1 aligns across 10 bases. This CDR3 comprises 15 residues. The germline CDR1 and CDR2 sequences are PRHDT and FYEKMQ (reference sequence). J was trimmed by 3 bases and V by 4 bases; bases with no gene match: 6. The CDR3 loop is CASSSSTGGFYEQYF. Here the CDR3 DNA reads TGTGCCAGCAGCTCTTCGACAGGGGGCTTCTACGAGCAGTACTTC.

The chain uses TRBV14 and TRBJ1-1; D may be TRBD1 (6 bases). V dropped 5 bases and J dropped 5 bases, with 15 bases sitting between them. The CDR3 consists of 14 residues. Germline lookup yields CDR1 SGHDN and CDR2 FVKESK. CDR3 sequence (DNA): TGTGCCAGCAGCGTCAGGGGCATGGGGACTGAAGCTTTCTTT. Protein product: CASSVRGMGTEAFF.

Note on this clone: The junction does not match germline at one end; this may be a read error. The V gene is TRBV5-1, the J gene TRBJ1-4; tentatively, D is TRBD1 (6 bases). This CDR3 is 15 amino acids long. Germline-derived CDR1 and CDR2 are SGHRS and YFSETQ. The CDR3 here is CASSPAGTTNEKLFF. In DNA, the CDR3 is TGCGCCAGCAGCCCGGCCGGGACAACAAATGAAAAACTGTTTTTT.

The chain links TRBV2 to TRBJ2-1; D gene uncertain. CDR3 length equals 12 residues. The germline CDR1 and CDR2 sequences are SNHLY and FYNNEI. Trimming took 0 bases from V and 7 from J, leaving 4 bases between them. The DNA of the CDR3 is TGTGCCAGCAGTGAAGCAGTAAATGAGCAGTTCTTC. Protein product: CASSEAVNEQFF.